Listed below are T cell receptor beta chains from one sample, sequenced in a study of identical twins. TCRdb re-analysed the 5' RACE reads in MiXCR, keeping a single row per CDR3 protein. This sample yields under 900,000 distinct CDR3 sequences, of which 9% to 15% are seen a single time; under 2% belongs to the top ten. These data were also reused for a study on yellow fever vaccine responses in identical twins.

The specimen sequenced was PBMCs. All receptors come from a woman aged 18-29 years in good health. The CDR3 runs from the conserved cysteine through the conserved F or W. The D gene is left open where the match is weak. Expanded clones get a size class; other rows say once, few or many, or leave the size out.

CDR3 protein,CDR3 DNA,J gene,clone size,D gene,V gene
CASSLDPARANTGELFF,TGTGCCAGCAGCTTAGATCCGGCCAGGGCGAACACCGGGGAGCTGTTTTTT,TRBJ2-2,.,.,TRBV11-2
CASSLDGRGLNEQFF,TGCGCCAGCAGCTTGGATGGCAGGGGGCTCAATGAGCAGTTCTTC,TRBJ2-1,few,TRBD1,TRBV5-1
CASSEVLPGGGGGTDTQYF,TGTGCCAGCAGTGAAGTTCTCCCTGGCGGGGGGGGAGGCACAGATACGCAGTATTTT,TRBJ2-3,few,TRBD2,TRBV6-1
CASPPSETQYF,TGTGCCAGCCCTCCGTCAGAGACCCAGTACTTC,TRBJ2-5,many,.,TRBV28
CASSIAPAGSYNVQFF,TGTGCCAGTAGTATAGCACCAGCGGGGAGCTACAATGTGCAGTTCTTC,TRBJ2-1,.,TRBD2,TRBV19
CSATGLAFQETQYF,TGCAGTGCAACGGGACTAGCGTTCCAAGAGACCCAGTACTTC,TRBJ2-5,.,TRBD2,TRBV20-1
CASTRETYNEQFF,TGTGCCAGCACGCGGGAGACTTACAATGAGCAGTTCTTC,TRBJ2-1,.,TRBD2,TRBV7-9
CASRIAGGPGQFF,TGTGCCAGCAGGATAGCGGGAGGGCCCGGGCAGTTCTTC,TRBJ2-1,few,TRBD2,TRBV6-1
CATRQGGTYNEQFF,TGTGCCACCAGGCAGGGCGGAACCTACAATGAGCAGTTCTTC,TRBJ2-1,.,.,TRBV12-3/TRBV12-4
CASSPGGLPYNEQFF,TGTGCCAGCAGCCCAGGGGGCCTCCCCTACAATGAGCAGTTCTTC,TRBJ2-1,many,TRBD1,TRBV7-9
CASSLSRLAGGPYNEQFF,TGTGCCAGCAGCTTAAGCCGACTAGCGGGGGGGCCGTACAATGAGCAGTTCTTC,TRBJ2-1,.,TRBD2,TRBV11-2
CTTSRGVNEQFF,TGCACTACATCTCGGGGGGTCAATGAGCAGTTCTTC,TRBJ2-1,.,TRBD2,TRBV29-1
CASSQVQGPSSYEQYF,TGCGCCAGCAGCCAAGTCCAGGGTCCCAGCTCCTACGAGCAGTACTTC,TRBJ2-7,few,.,TRBV4-1
CASSIAGVGGELFF,TGTGCCAGCAGTATAGCGGGAGTCGGCGGGGAGCTGTTTTTT,TRBJ2-2,many,TRBD2,TRBV12-3/TRBV12-4
CASSPPLGIPGANVLTF,TGTGCCAGCTCACCCCCTTTGGGTATTCCGGGGGCCAACGTCCTGACTTTC,TRBJ2-6,.,.,TRBV18
CSARDAGGAAGETQYF,TGCAGTGCTAGAGATGCAGGGGGGGCCGCGGGAGAGACCCAGTACTTC,TRBJ2-5,.,.,TRBV20-1
CASSALETDTQYF,TGTGCCAGCAGCGCACTAGAGACAGATACGCAGTATTTT,TRBJ2-3,.,.,TRBV2
CASSKVGSDRKLTNTEAFF,TGTGCCAGCAGCAAAGTAGGGTCGGACAGAAAGCTTACGAACACTGAAGCTTTCTTT,TRBJ1-1,.,.,TRBV21-1
CASSLRSGITDTQYF,TGTGCCAGCAGCTTACGGAGCGGAATCACAGATACGCAGTATTTT,TRBJ2-3,.,.,TRBV7-2
CASSQAPSASTGELFF,TGTGCCAGCAGCCAAGCCCCGAGCGCTAGCACCGGGGAGCTGTTTTTT,TRBJ2-2,.,.,TRBV3-1
CSARVSALSYEQYF,TGCAGTGCTAGGGTCAGCGCACTCTCCTACGAGCAGTACTTC,TRBJ2-7,few,.,TRBV20-1
CAIRDDRDHNNEQFF,TGTGCCATCAGAGACGACAGAGACCATAACAATGAGCAGTTCTTC,TRBJ2-1,.,.,TRBV10-3
CATSHPRSSTDTQYF,TGTGCCACCAGTCATCCGCGTTCTAGCACAGATACGCAGTATTTT,TRBJ2-3,few,.,TRBV24-1
CATQFRRETQYF,TGTGCCACCCAGTTCAGGCGAGAGACCCAGTACTTC,TRBJ2-5,.,.,TRBV12-3/TRBV12-4
CASSNRNSYEQYF,TGTGCCAGCAGCAACAGGAATTCCTACGAGCAGTACTTC,TRBJ2-7,few,.,TRBV3-1
CSAPGRGTEGTYNEQFF,TGCAGTGCTCCAGGGCGGGGGACGGAGGGAACCTACAATGAGCAGTTCTTC,TRBJ2-1,.,TRBD2,TRBV20-1
CASSLRSGMNTEAFF,TGCGCCAGCAGCCTACGTTCGGGGATGAACACTGAAGCTTTCTTT,TRBJ1-1,.,.,TRBV5-1
CASSYRGPNYGYTF,TGTGCCAGCAGTTACAGGGGTCCTAACTATGGCTACACCTTC,TRBJ1-2,few,.,TRBV6-5
CASSFGHRENVRETQYF,TGTGCCAGCAGTTTTGGCCACAGGGAGAATGTTCGGGAGACCCAGTACTTC,TRBJ2-5,.,.,TRBV12-3/TRBV12-4
CASSFWKNTIYF,TGTGCCAGCAGCTTTTGGAAAAACACCATATATTTT,TRBJ1-3,few,.,TRBV7-9
CASSFGFQETQYF,TGTGCCAGCAGCTTCGGCTTTCAAGAGACCCAGTACTTC,TRBJ2-5,.,.,TRBV11-2
CASRAGTSYEQYF,TGTGCCAGCAGAGCGGGGACCTCCTACGAGCAGTACTTC,TRBJ2-7,many,TRBD2,TRBV7-2
CATSRDGGFPSWDEQFF,TGTGCCACCAGCAGAGATGGGGGGTTTCCCAGTTGGGATGAGCAGTTCTTC,TRBJ2-1,many,.,TRBV15
CASSVEGTGANVLTF,TGTGCCAGCAGCGTAGAAGGGACGGGGGCCAACGTCCTGACTTTC,TRBJ2-6,.,.,TRBV9
CASSRDNEQYF,TGCGCCAGCAGCAGGGACAACGAGCAGTACTTC,TRBJ2-7,few,.,TRBV5-1
CASSSLRGLGGYTF,TGTGCCAGCAGCTCCCTCAGGGGGCTGGGTGGCTACACCTTC,TRBJ1-2,.,TRBD1,TRBV7-9
CASSQGAGATDTEAFF,TGCGCCAGCAGCCAGGGCGCAGGGGCCACTGACACTGAAGCTTTCTTT,TRBJ1-1,many,.,TRBV4-1
CASSSGLVGEQYF,TGTGCCAGCAGTTCGGGACTGGTTGGGGAGCAGTACTTC,TRBJ2-7,.,.,TRBV12-3/TRBV12-4